This is a list of T cell receptor beta chains from one sample in a study of T-cell memory formation after mild COVID-19. In TCRdb, the 5' RACE reads were re-called with MiXCR into one record per CDR3 protein. The sample lists about 210,000 distinct CDR3 sequences, 27% seen once, with about an eighth in the top ten. The material sequenced was PBMCs or a T cell subset sorted from them (not recorded which). The receptors originated from an adult woman who had mild COVID-19 (a few samples of this study predate the infection). Cell type and time point are not known. The CDR3 runs from the conserved cysteine through the conserved F or W. The D gene is left open where the match is weak. Clone size is stated in some rows and not others, as once, few, many or a class when expanded.

d_gene	abundance	v_gene	j_gene	CDR3aa	CDR3nt
NA	NA	TRBV25-1	TRBJ2-3	CASTGVVSLGGRLKDTQYF	TGTGCCAGCACCGGAGTGGTGTCTCTGGGAGGCCGCCTAAAAGATACGCAGTATTTT
TRBD1	few	TRBV5-1	TRBJ2-3	CASSLADRGTDTQYF	TGCGCCAGCAGCTTGGCGGACAGGGGAACAGATACGCAGTATTTT
TRBD2	many	TRBV20-1	TRBJ2-1	CSPSNSGRDNEQFF	TGCAGTCCATCTAACAGCGGGAGGGACAATGAGCAGTTCTTC
TRBD1	few	TRBV5-6	TRBJ1-2	CASSSGTGVYGYTF	TGTGCCAGCAGCTCCGGGACAGGGGTCTATGGCTACACCTTC
NA	few	TRBV30	TRBJ2-4	CAWSLGGNFKNIQYF	TGTGCCTGGAGCCTAGGGGGGAACTTTAAAAACATTCAGTACTTC
NA	NA	TRBV2	TRBJ1-5	CATRGRGQPQHF	TGTGCCACCCGAGGGAGGGGTCAGCCCCAGCATTTT
TRBD1	NA	TRBV5-1	TRBJ2-7	CASSSPGTGEGEQYF	TGCGCCAGCAGCTCGCCAGGGACAGGGGAAGGCGAGCAGTACTTC
TRBD2	few	TRBV28	TRBJ2-2	CASRTAGGLLTGELFF	TGTGCCAGCAGGACAGCGGGAGGGCTGCTCACCGGGGAGCTGTTTTTT
NA	NA	TRBV12-3/TRBV12-4	TRBJ1-1	CASSPYGGGNTEAFF	TGTGCCAGCAGCCCATATGGCGGGGGGAACACTGAAGCTTTCTTT
TRBD1	NA	TRBV11-3	TRBJ2-3	CASSLRDRVHGDTQYF	TGTGCCAGCAGCTTACGGGACAGGGTCCATGGAGATACGCAGTATTTT
TRBD1	NA	TRBV7-9	TRBJ2-7	CASSHLQGTEQYF	TGTGCCAGCAGCCACCTACAGGGGACGGAGCAGTACTTC
TRBD2	many	TRBV12-3/TRBV12-4	TRBJ2-1	CASRAGGPLSYNEQFF	TGTGCCAGCAGAGCGGGAGGGCCCTTGTCCTACAATGAGCAGTTCTTC
NA	NA	TRBV5-1	TRBJ1-2	CASSFSGYLIDNYGYTF	TGCGCCAGCAGCTTCTCCGGGTATTTGATCGATAACTATGGCTACACCTTC
NA	NA	TRBV29-1	TRBJ1-1	CGGYGNTEAFF	TGCGGGGGTTACGGGAACACTGAAGCTTTCTTT
NA	few	TRBV15	TRBJ2-5	CATSRSIGSQETQYF	TGTGCCACCAGCAGATCCATAGGAAGCCAAGAGACCCAGTACTTC
TRBD1	NA	TRBV29-1	TRBJ2-3	CSVEDLWGTDPDTQYF	TGCAGCGTTGAAGATCTGTGGGGGACAGACCCAGATACGCAGTATTTT
NA	NA	TRBV6-2/TRBV6-3	TRBJ2-7	CATVFSYEQYF	TGTGCCACGGTATTCTCCTACGAGCAGTACTTC
TRBD2	NA	TRBV3-1	TRBJ2-1	CASSRGLAGGSYNEQFF	TGTGCCAGCAGCCGCGGACTAGCGGGAGGATCATACAATGAGCAGTTCTTC
TRBD2	NA	TRBV7-9	TRBJ2-5	CASSNSGLGETQYF	TGTGCCAGCAGCAACTCGGGACTAGGAGAGACCCAGTACTTC
TRBD1	NA	TRBV7-2	TRBJ2-5	CASSQGDHQETQYF	TGTGCCAGCAGCCAGGGGGATCACCAAGAGACCCAGTACTTC
TRBD2	NA	TRBV9	TRBJ2-1	CASSVGTGLEVREQFF	TGTGCCAGCAGCGTAGGAACGGGACTAGAGGTGCGTGAGCAGTTCTTC
NA	few	TRBV29-1	TRBJ1-1	CEGGTNTEAFF	TGCGAGGGGGGGACGAACACTGAAGCTTTCTTT
TRBD1	few	TRBV3-1	TRBJ1-4	CASSQEDRRSEKLFF	TGTGCCAGCAGCCAAGAGGACAGGAGATCTGAAAAACTGTTTTTT
TRBD2	few	TRBV5-1	TRBJ2-3	CASSLGLAGEEDTQYF	TGCGCCAGCAGCTTGGGACTAGCGGGGGAAGAGGATACGCAGTATTTT
TRBD1	NA	TRBV5-1	TRBJ1-3	CASSWQDRGPGNTIYF	TGCGCCAGCAGCTGGCAGGACAGGGGGCCTGGAAACACCATATATTTT
NA	few	TRBV5-1	TRBJ2-5	CASSPVGAETQYF	TGCGCCAGCAGCCCGGTGGGTGCAGAGACCCAGTACTTC
NA	many	TRBV18	TRBJ2-3	CASSPTDTQYF	TGTGCCAGCTCACCAACAGATACGCAGTATTTT
NA	few	TRBV24-1	TRBJ1-2	CATSDFRYANRIGYTF	TGTGCCACCAGTGATTTTCGGTATGCCAATCGTATCGGCTACACCTTC
TRBD1	few	TRBV27	TRBJ2-1	CASSLSRQGWHEQFF	TGTGCCAGCAGTCTCTCACGACAGGGATGGCATGAGCAGTTCTTC
TRBD1	NA	TRBV30	TRBJ1-2	CAWRQGMSGYTF	TGTGCCTGGAGACAGGGGATGAGTGGCTACACCTTC
NA	NA	TRBV4-1	TRBJ1-5	CASSQEGLEQPQHF	TGCGCCAGCAGCCAGGAAGGCCTCGAACAGCCCCAGCATTTT
NA	NA	TRBV20-1	TRBJ2-3	CSASRRGPGDTQYF	TGCAGTGCTAGTAGGAGGGGCCCGGGGGATACGCAGTATTTT
TRBD2	NA	TRBV7-6	TRBJ2-3	CASSSWGLAGTDTQYF	TGTGCCAGCAGCTCATGGGGCCTAGCGGGCACAGATACGCAGTATTTT
NA	NA	TRBV24-1	TRBJ1-5	CATSGAGIYQPQHF	TGTGCCACCAGTGGCGCCGGGATATATCAGCCCCAGCATTTT
TRBD1	NA	TRBV7-9	TRBJ1-4	CASSLEEGAGEKLFF	TGTGCCAGCAGCTTAGAAGAGGGGGCCGGCGAAAAACTGTTTTTT
NA	NA	TRBV30	TRBJ1-6	CAWSVSPGGNSPLHF	TGTGCCTGGAGTGTATCTCCAGGAGGGAATTCACCCCTCCACTTT
TRBD1	NA	TRBV7-2	TRBJ1-2	CASSSPTGGLYGYTF	TGTGCCAGCAGTTCCCCGACAGGGGGCCTCTATGGCTACACCTTC
NA	NA	TRBV14	TRBJ2-7	CASSQVSGRASSYEQYF	TGTGCCAGCAGCCAAGTGTCCGGCAGGGCCAGCTCCTACGAGCAGTACTTC
NA	few	TRBV5-1	TRBJ2-1	CASSVMGGGSYNEQFF	TGCGCCAGCAGCGTCATGGGGGGTGGCTCCTACAATGAGCAGTTCTTC
NA	NA	TRBV20-1	TRBJ2-1	CSALGGSPDNEQFF	TGCAGTGCCCTCGGGGGTTCCCCGGACAATGAGCAGTTCTTC
TRBD2	NA	TRBV20-1	TRBJ2-1	CSALAGGLYNEQFF	TGCAGTGCTTTAGCGGGGGGCCTCTACAATGAGCAGTTCTTC
TRBD1	few	TRBV6-5	TRBJ1-2	CASRATGGNYGYTF	TGTGCCAGCAGGGCGACAGGGGGGAACTATGGCTACACCTTC
NA	NA	TRBV12-3/TRBV12-4	TRBJ1-1	CASSLEGRMNTEAFF	TGTGCCAGCAGTTTAGAGGGACGGATGAACACTGAAGCTTTCTTT
NA	NA	TRBV24-1	TRBJ2-2	CATSEIGQGGTGELFF	TGTGCCACCAGTGAAATTGGACAGGGAGGGACCGGGGAGCTGTTTTTT
TRBD1	few	TRBV7-8	TRBJ2-7	CASSYSGTGPHYEQYF	TGTGCCAGCAGCTATTCCGGGACAGGGCCCCACTACGAGCAGTACTTC
NA	many	TRBV29-1	TRBJ2-5	CSVAQSHHQETQYF	TGCAGCGTTGCCCAATCACATCACCAAGAGACCCAGTACTTC
NA	NA	TRBV12-3/TRBV12-4	TRBJ2-2	CASSRSGASGELFF	TGTGCCAGCAGTCGATCCGGGGCGTCCGGGGAGCTGTTTTTT
NA	NA	TRBV20-1	TRBJ1-1	CSATSQNTEAFF	TGCAGTGCAACGAGTCAGAACACTGAAGCTTTCTTT
NA	NA	TRBV7-3	TRBJ2-1	CASSLHHGAEQFF	TGTGCCAGCAGCCTACATCATGGGGCCGAGCAGTTCTTC
NA	few	TRBV2	TRBJ2-2	CASREQGYGGELFF	TGTGCCAGCAGGGAACAGGGATACGGCGGGGAGCTGTTTTTT